The 15 T cell receptor beta chains below all came from one sample that was sequenced in a study of cytotoxic CD8 clonotypes in ibrutinib-treated CLL. Clones were sequenced by immunoSEQ multiplex PCR, and TCRdb holds only the in-frame ones, with some missing. Counted here are more than 150,000 clones, 72% occurring once; the ten biggest clones make up around 15%. Source: PBMCs, taken after 24 months of ibrutinib treatment. The receptors stem from a human donor with chronic lymphocytic leukemia.

The CDR3 loop is CASSLARLSGSLSYNEQFF. The CDR3 nucleotides are TGTGCCAGCAGCTTAGCCCGCCTTAGCGGATCCCTCTCCTACAATGAGCAGTTCTTC. V and J are TRBV7-9 and TRBJ2-1; D may be TRBD2 (6 bases). Germline V gene data show CDR1 as SEHNR and CDR2 as FQNEAQ (reference sequence). CDR3 size: 19 residues. V lost 0 bases, J lost 0 bases, and 18 bases lay in between.

This chain uses TRBV19 with TRBJ2-1; weak D call: TRBD1 (5 bases). V was shortened by 5 bases and J by 7 bases, with 21 bases between the two germline ends. This CDR3 has 16 residues. CDR1 and CDR2 from the germline V gene are LNHDA and SQIVND (reference sequence). The DNA for the CDR3 is TGTGCCAGTAGTCCATCGACAGTACCCAACCGTAATGAGCAGTTCTTC. This translates into CASSPSTVPNRNEQFF. The full variable domain, its missing parts supplied by reference TRBV19 and TRBJ2-1, is DGGITQSPKYLFRKEGQNVTLSCEQNLNHDAMYWYRQDPGQGLRLIYYSQIVNDFQKGDIAEGYSVSREKKESFPLTVTSAQKNPTAFYLCASSPSTVPNRNEQFFGPGTRLTVL.

The genes are TRBV7-2 and TRBJ2-3; unclear D gene. CDR1 SGHTA and CDR2 FQGNSA come from the germline V gene. CDR3 length equals 13 residues. Deletions cut 2 bases from V and 5 bases from J, with 8 bases between. The CDR3 reads CASSLIWGDTQYF. The CDR3 DNA follows: TGTGCCAGCAGCTTAATCTGGGGAGATACGCAGTATTTT.

The rearrangement uses TRBV14 and TRBJ1-1; 7 bases are shared with TRBD1. Germline CDR1 SGHDN, CDR2 FVKESK. The CDR3 extends over 15 amino acids. The ends lost 0 bases at V and 6 bases at J; junction bases unmatched: 7. CDR3 loop: CASSQEHRGLSEAFF. Written as DNA, the CDR3 is TGTGCCAGCAGCCAAGAACACAGGGGCCTTTCTGAAGCTTTCTTT.

CDR3 residues: CASSRSGTSYEQYF. The CDR3 DNA is TGCGCCAGCAGCCGAAGCGGGACCAGCTACGAGCAGTACTTC. The V and J genes are TRBV5-1 and TRBJ2-7; 7 bases line up with TRBD2. Per the germline V gene, CDR1 is SGHRS and CDR2 is YFSETQ. The V gene end was trimmed by 4 bases and the J gene end by 3 bases; junction bases not matched to a gene: 7. This CDR3 region has 14 residues.

In this sample, this clone turned up a few times. The chain employs TRBV11-2 and TRBJ1-2; 9 nucleotides line up with TRBD1. CDR1 is SGHAT, CDR2 FQNNGV, per germline. The CDR3 spans 14 residues. With 4 bases clipped from V and 3 bases from J, the junction kept 3 bases outside the gene matches. DNA of the CDR3: TGTGCCAGCAGCTCATACAGGGGGCACTATGGCTACACCTTC. The encoded protein is CASSSYRGHYGYTF. Based on the CDR3 plus reference TRBV11-2 and TRBJ1-2, the full variable domain is EAGVAQSPRYKIIEKRQSVAFWCNPISGHATLYWYQQILGQGPKLLIQFQNNGVVDDSQLPKDRFSAERLKGVDSTLKIQPAKLEDSAVYLCASSSYRGHYGYTFGSGTRLTVV.

The chain employs TRBV19 and TRBJ2-1; D not certain. The CDR3 covers 13 residues. Germline V gene data show CDR1 as LNHDA and CDR2 as SQIVND (reference sequence). V lost 2 bases, J lost 2 bases, and 4 bases lay in between. CDR3 in amino acids: CASSISTYNEQFF. Here the CDR3 DNA reads TGTGCCAGTAGTATAAGCACCTACAATGAGCAGTTCTTC.

The chain combines TRBV5-1 with TRBJ2-1, with D possibly being TRBD1 or TRBD2 (5 bases each). The length of the CDR3 is 14 residues. V lost 3 bases and J lost 5, with 12 bases in between. From germline, CDR1 is SGHRS and CDR2 YFSETQ. The CDR3 loop reads CASSYSRDHNEQFF. CDR3 coding DNA: TGCGCCAGCAGCTATTCACGGGACCACAATGAGCAGTTCTTC.

V and J are TRBV4-3 and TRBJ1-4, with D perhaps TRBD1 (6 bases). Germline V gene sequence: CDR1 LGHNA, CDR2 YSLEER. V was trimmed by 0 bases and J by 5 bases, leaving 10 bases between them. This CDR3 is 15 amino acids long. CDR3 bases: TGCGCCAGCAGCCAAGACGGACAGACCAATGAAAAACTGTTTTTT. Protein sequence: CASSQDGQTNEKLFF.

As for this clone: An end of the junction differs from the germline gene, which may be a read error. The gene calls are TRBV14 and TRBJ2-1, with TRBD2 matching 11 bases. This CDR3 contains 16 residues. Germline-derived CDR1 and CDR2 are SGHDN and FVKESK. CDR3 nucleotide sequence: TGTGCCAGCAGCCAAGATCCTAGCGGGAGGACGAATGGGCAGTTCTTC. This codes for CASSQDPSGRTNGQFF.

The chain recombines TRBV6-5 with TRBJ1-1, with D hard to call. V shed 6 bases and J shed 11 bases, with 22 bases lying between them. CDR3 length: 14 residues. CDR1 is MNHEY, CDR2 SVGAGI, per germline. Written as DNA, the CDR3 is TGTGCCAGCAGACCTCATTCCGGGTCTGTGGGTGCTTTCTTT. It is translated as CASRPHSGSVGAFF.

The chain is built from TRBV27 and TRBJ2-3, with unresolved D. V was cut by 0 bases and J by 10 bases, with 11 bases left in between. Germline values: CDR1 MNHEY, CDR2 SMNVEV (reference sequence). The CDR3 has 13 amino acids. CDR3 coding DNA: TGTGCCAGCAGTTTATCGGTCTATCAGTCGCAGTATTTT. It yields the protein CASSLSVYQSQYF.

The chain combines TRBV2 with TRBJ1-5; D not resolved. Trimming took off 6 bases at V and 0 bases at J, with 12 bases between the two ends. The CDR3 spans 15 residues. Germline V gene lookup returns CDR1 SNHLY and CDR2 FYNNEI. CDR3 DNA: TGTGCCAGCAGGCTTCAGTCGAGTAGCAATCAGCCCCAGCATTTT. Translating it yields CASRLQSSSNQPQHF.

This clone is labeled large (0.1 to 1%). The V and J genes are TRBV28 and TRBJ2-2, with no clear D. Germline-derived CDR1 and CDR2 are MDHEN and SYDVKM. V was shortened by 5 bases and J by 8 bases, with 9 bases between the two germline ends. The CDR3 consists of 12 residues. CDR3 DNA: TGTGCCAGCAGTGAATTGGGAGGGGAGCTGTTTTTT. It yields the protein CASSELGGELFF.

A few counts support this clone. The rearrangement uses TRBV28 and TRBJ1-5; a possible D gene is TRBD1 (6 bases). V was pared by 5 bases and J by 0 bases, with 17 bases between. CDR1 is MDHEN and CDR2 is SYDVKM in the germline V gene. The length of the CDR3 is 17 residues. Here the CDR3 reads CASSPPSGVHSNQPQHF. CDR3 in DNA: TGTGCCAGCAGTCCCCCCTCAGGGGTCCATAGCAATCAGCCCCAGCATTTT.